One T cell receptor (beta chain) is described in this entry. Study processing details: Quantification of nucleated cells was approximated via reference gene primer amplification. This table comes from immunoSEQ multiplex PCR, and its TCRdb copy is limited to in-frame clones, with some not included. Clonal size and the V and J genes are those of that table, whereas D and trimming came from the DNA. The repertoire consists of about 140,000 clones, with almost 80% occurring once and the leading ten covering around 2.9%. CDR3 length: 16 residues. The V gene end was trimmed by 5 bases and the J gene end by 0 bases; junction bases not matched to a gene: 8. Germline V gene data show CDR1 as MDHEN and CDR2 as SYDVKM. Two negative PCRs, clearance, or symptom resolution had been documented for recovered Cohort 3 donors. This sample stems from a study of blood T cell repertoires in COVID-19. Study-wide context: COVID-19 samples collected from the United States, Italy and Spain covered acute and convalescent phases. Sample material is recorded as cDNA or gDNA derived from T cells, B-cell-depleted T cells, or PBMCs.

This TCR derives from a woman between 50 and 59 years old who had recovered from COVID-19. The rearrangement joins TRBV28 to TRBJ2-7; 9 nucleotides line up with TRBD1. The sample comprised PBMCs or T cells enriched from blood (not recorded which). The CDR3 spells CASSTRDRDSSYEQYF. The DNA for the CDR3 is TGTGCCAGCAGTACAAGGGACAGGGATAGCTCCTACGAGCAGTACTTC.